The next 9 T cell receptor beta chains were all read from a single sample in a study of Graves' ophthalmopathy and Graves' hyperthyroidism. Beta-chain TCR CDR3 regions were amplified from RNA transcripts. RT-PCR with HTBI primers came first, then second-round multiplex PCR. TCRdb analysed the multiplex PCR reads with MiXCR anew, one entry per CDR3 protein. The sample records over 500,000 distinct CDR3 sequences, about 20% being singletons. Sequenced input: peripheral blood. These receptor sequences come from a woman between 18 and 29 years old with stable Graves' hyperthyroidism. Some clones in this sample may be carry-over from other donors' samples.

This clonotype was seen a few times. The chain employs TRBV6-1 and TRBJ1-1; perhaps TRBD1 as D (6 bases). Trimming took off 6 bases at V and 5 bases at J, with 19 bases between the two ends. This CDR3 is built from 15 residues. CDR1 MNHNS and CDR2 SASEGT come from the germline V gene. CDR3 bases: TGTGCCAGCAGACCTACTTTAACAGGGCGGACTGAAGCTTTCTTT. This codes for CASRPTLTGRTEAFF.

This clonotype was seen ten or more times. The chain uses TRBV30 and TRBJ2-7; D ambiguous. V dropped 2 bases and J dropped 4 bases, with 15 bases sitting between them. This CDR3 spans 14 amino acids. CDR1 and CDR2 (germline): GTSNPN, SVGIG (reference sequence). CDR3 sequence (DNA): TGTGCCTGGAGTTCTTTGGGAAACCGGTACGAGCAGTACTTC. Protein: CAWSSLGNRYEQYF.

The genes are TRBV6-5 and TRBJ2-5, with D hard to call. Per the germline V gene, CDR1 is MNHEY and CDR2 is SVGAGI. The germline V and J ends were trimmed by 0 bases and 6 bases, with 8 bases remaining between them. The CDR3 is 13 amino acids. Here the CDR3 DNA reads TGTGCCAGCAGTTACTCAGGACGGCAGACCCAGTACTTC. It is translated as CASSYSGRQTQYF.

The rearrangement links TRBV30 to TRBJ1-2; D perhaps matches TRBD1 (6 bases). V was shortened by 2 bases and J by 8 bases, with 21 bases between the two germline ends. CDR3 length: 15 amino acids. Germline CDR1 is GTSNPN and CDR2 is SVGIG (reference sequence). The CDR3 loop is CAWSRTTRGARGYTF. The CDR3 coding sequence is TGTGCCTGGAGTCGGACAACACGGGGGGCGAGAGGCTACACCTTC.

The rearrangement uses TRBV18 and TRBJ2-6; 7 positions agree with TRBD2. This CDR3 contains 16 residues. The V segment lost 2 bases and the J segment 2 bases; nucleotides outside the gene matches: 3. Per the germline V gene, CDR1 is KGHSH and CDR2 is LQKENI. The CDR3 DNA follows: TGTGCCAGCTCACCATTCGGGGGGACTGGGGCCAACGTCCTGACTTTC. Translated: CASSPFGGTGANVLTF.

This clonotype was recorded at least ten times. This sequence joins TRBV5-1 and TRBJ1-6, with D perhaps matching TRBD1 (5 bases). Germline V gene lookup returns CDR1 SGHRS and CDR2 YFSETQ. V was trimmed by 3 bases and J by 3 bases, leaving 13 bases between them. The CDR3 sequence is 16 residues long. The DNA of the CDR3 is TGCGCCAGCAGCTGGACACCGGTCTTCTATAATTCACCCCTCCACTTT. This gives the protein CASSWTPVFYNSPLHF.

The V call is TRBV27, the J call TRBJ1-1; D not certain. This CDR3 has 15 residues. V lost 5 bases and J lost 0, with 13 bases in between. Germline V lookup: CDR1 MNHEY, CDR2 SMNVEV (reference sequence). Here the CDR3 DNA reads TGTGCCAGCAGTCCCCAACAGAATTTGAACACTGAAGCTTTCTTT. As protein: CASSPQQNLNTEAFF.

This clonotype has ten or more counts. This sequence joins TRBV12-3 or TRBV12-4 and TRBJ2-5; D may be TRBD2 (5 bases). This CDR3 is 16 amino acids long. V was cut by 1 base and J by 1 base, with 13 bases left in between. CDR3 sequence: CASSLGVRESQETQYF. The CDR3 nucleotides read TGTGCCAGCAGTTTAGGAGTACGGGAATCCCAAGAGACCCAGTACTTC.

This clonotype has more than one count but fewer than ten. The gene calls are TRBV11-2 and TRBJ1-1; the match to TRBD1 covers 9 bases. The ends lost 5 bases at V and 3 bases at J; junction bases unmatched: 7. The CDR3 loop spans 15 amino acids. CDR1 and CDR2 from the germline V gene are SGHAT and FQNNGV. The CDR3 spells CASSGGQGLDTEAFF. The CDR3 coding sequence is TGTGCCAGCAGCGGGGGACAGGGATTGGACACTGAAGCTTTCTTT.